Listed below are T cell receptor beta chains from one sample, sequenced in a study of blood T cell repertoires in COVID-19. Measured with immunoSEQ multiplex PCR; TCRdb has only the in-frame clones, and not every one. The repertoire has about 270,000 clones, about 87% of them found once; the top ten carry 1.2%. Sequenced input: PBMCs or T cells enriched from blood (not recorded which). The receptors were sampled from a woman between 40 and 55 years old with acute COVID-19. The CDR3 runs from the conserved cysteine through the conserved F or W. Each record gives: clone size, D gene, V gene, J gene, CDR3 DNA, CDR3 protein. D genes are given only for firm matches. The size field is filled for only some rows; it gives once, few, many or a size class.

clone size: NA; D gene: NA; V gene: TRBV6-6; J gene: TRBJ1-2; CDR3 DNA: TGTGCCAGCAGCCTTCGTCAGCGAAGAGGCTCATCCCTGATGGAGACCTATGGCTACACCTTC; CDR3 protein: CASSLRQRRGSSLMETYGYTF
clone size: NA; D gene: NA; V gene: TRBV4-1; J gene: TRBJ1-1; CDR3 DNA: TGCGCCAGCAGCCGCGCGGAGACAGGGAACACTGAAGCTTTCTTT; CDR3 protein: CASSRAETGNTEAFF
clone size: once; D gene: NA; V gene: TRBV27; J gene: TRBJ1-2; CDR3 DNA: TGTGCCAGCAGTTTGAAGGGGGTAAATCTCAATGGCTACACCTTC; CDR3 protein: CASSLKGVNLNGYTF
clone size: NA; D gene: NA; V gene: TRBV2; J gene: TRBJ1-1; CDR3 DNA: TGTGCCAGCAGTGTGAGCGGGGATGGAAGCACTGAAGCTTTCTTT; CDR3 protein: CASSVSGDGSTEAFF
clone size: few; D gene: NA; V gene: TRBV28; J gene: TRBJ2-7; CDR3 DNA: TGTGCCAGCAGTTTAGAGGGGGGGCGCGCCGAGCAGTACTTC; CDR3 protein: CASSLEGGRAEQYF
clone size: few; D gene: TRBD1; V gene: TRBV10-3; J gene: TRBJ2-2; CDR3 DNA: TGTGCCACTAACAGGGGTGAGAACACCGGGGAGCTGTTTTTT; CDR3 protein: CATNRGENTGELFF
clone size: NA; D gene: TRBD1; V gene: TRBV5-1; J gene: TRBJ1-1; CDR3 DNA: TGCGCCAGCAGCCAGGGGACAGGGAAAGCTTTCTTT; CDR3 protein: CASSQGTGKAFF
clone size: NA; D gene: TRBD1; V gene: TRBV7-8; J gene: TRBJ1-5; CDR3 DNA: TGTGCCAGCAGCAATTGGGGACAGGGACTAAATCAGCCCCAGCATTTT; CDR3 protein: CASSNWGQGLNQPQHF
clone size: NA; D gene: TRBD1; V gene: TRBV29-1; J gene: TRBJ1-5; CDR3 DNA: TGCAGCGTTCTGGACAGGAGCAATCAGCCCCAGCATTTT; CDR3 protein: CSVLDRSNQPQHF
clone size: NA; D gene: TRBD2; V gene: TRBV20-1; J gene: TRBJ2-3; CDR3 DNA: TGCAGTGCTAGTAGTCGGCGGGAGAGCACAGATACGCAGTATTTT; CDR3 protein: CSASSRRESTDTQYF
clone size: NA; D gene: TRBD2; V gene: TRBV10-2; J gene: TRBJ2-3; CDR3 DNA: TGCGCCAGCAGGGGACTAGCGGGAGGTGATACGCAGTATTTT; CDR3 protein: CASRGLAGGDTQYF
clone size: NA; D gene: NA; V gene: TRBV4-1; J gene: TRBJ2-1; CDR3 DNA: TGCGCCAGCAGCCAACCGAACGGCTACAATGAGCAGTTCTTC; CDR3 protein: CASSQPNGYNEQFF
clone size: NA; D gene: NA; V gene: TRBV4-3; J gene: TRBJ2-1; CDR3 DNA: TGCGCCAGCAGCCTTAGCGGACCCTACAATGAGCAGTTCTTC; CDR3 protein: CASSLSGPYNEQFF
clone size: NA; D gene: TRBD1; V gene: TRBV27; J gene: TRBJ1-1; CDR3 DNA: TGTGCCAGCAGTAAGACAGGGTTTGCGGACACTGAAGCTTTCTTT; CDR3 protein: CASSKTGFADTEAFF
clone size: NA; D gene: NA; V gene: TRBV7-9; J gene: TRBJ1-2; CDR3 DNA: TGTGCCAGCAGCTTAACGTGGGGACTGGGCGGCTACACCTTC; CDR3 protein: CASSLTWGLGGYTF
clone size: NA; D gene: NA; V gene: TRBV24-1; J gene: TRBJ2-1; CDR3 DNA: TGTGCCACCGACGGAGGCTCGCATGAGCAGTTCTTC; CDR3 protein: CATDGGSHEQFF
clone size: once; D gene: TRBD2; V gene: TRBV11-3; J gene: TRBJ2-1; CDR3 DNA: TGTGCCAGCAGCCGCGGACAGATAGTTGCGGGAGGGAATGAGCAGTTCTTC; CDR3 protein: CASSRGQIVAGGNEQFF
clone size: once; D gene: NA; V gene: TRBV21-1; J gene: TRBJ2-3; CDR3 DNA: TGTGCCAGCAGCAAATCGGGACAGGGCACAGATACGCAGTATTTT; CDR3 protein: CASSKSGQGTDTQYF
clone size: NA; D gene: NA; V gene: TRBV7-3; J gene: TRBJ2-2; CDR3 DNA: TGTGCCAGCAGCTTAAATCGGGATAACACCGGGGAGCTGTTTTTT; CDR3 protein: CASSLNRDNTGELFF
clone size: NA; D gene: NA; V gene: TRBV18; J gene: TRBJ1-1; CDR3 DNA: TGTGCCAGCTCACTAGGGGCTCAGGTTTACACTGAAGCTTTCTTT; CDR3 protein: CASSLGAQVYTEAFF
clone size: NA; D gene: NA; V gene: TRBV6-5; J gene: TRBJ2-7; CDR3 DNA: TGTGCCAGCAGTTACTCGGCGGGGCCCGACCACGAGCAGTACTTC; CDR3 protein: CASSYSAGPDHEQYF
clone size: NA; D gene: NA; V gene: TRBV6-5; J gene: TRBJ1-5; CDR3 DNA: TGTGCCAGCATGGGGGAGGCTAGTCAGCCCCAGCATTTT; CDR3 protein: CASMGEASQPQHF
clone size: NA; D gene: NA; V gene: TRBV28; J gene: TRBJ1-2; CDR3 DNA: TGTGCCAGCAAGCCCGACTTTAACTATGGCTACACCTTC; CDR3 protein: CASKPDFNYGYTF
clone size: NA; D gene: NA; V gene: TRBV29-1; J gene: TRBJ1-2; CDR3 DNA: TGCAGCGCTGGGGACACCGACTATGGCTACACCTTC; CDR3 protein: CSAGDTDYGYTF
clone size: NA; D gene: NA; V gene: TRBV28; J gene: TRBJ2-1; CDR3 DNA: TGTGCCAGCAGTTTACCCCAGCGTTACAATGAGCAGTTCTTC; CDR3 protein: CASSLPQRYNEQFF
clone size: NA; D gene: NA; V gene: TRBV24-1; J gene: TRBJ1-2; CDR3 DNA: TGTGCCACCAGTGACCCTAGAAGGGGGGGCCACTATGGCTACACCTTC; CDR3 protein: CATSDPRRGGHYGYTF
clone size: NA; D gene: NA; V gene: TRBV28; J gene: TRBJ2-1; CDR3 DNA: TGTGCCAGCAGCCGGATTCTAGCCGAGCAGTTCTTC; CDR3 protein: CASSRILAEQFF
clone size: NA; D gene: TRBD2; V gene: TRBV10-3; J gene: TRBJ2-7; CDR3 DNA: TGTGCCATCATGACTAGCGGGAGACCCTCCGAGCAGTACTTC; CDR3 protein: CAIMTSGRPSEQYF
clone size: NA; D gene: NA; V gene: TRBV9; J gene: TRBJ1-6; CDR3 DNA: TGTGCCAGCAGCAACAGGAATTATAATTCACCCCTCCACTTT; CDR3 protein: CASSNRNYNSPLHF
clone size: NA; D gene: NA; V gene: TRBV7-8; J gene: TRBJ1-4; CDR3 DNA: TGTGCCAGCAGCTTAGAGGGAGGGGCAGGGTTTAGTCGGGAAAAACTGTTTTTT; CDR3 protein: CASSLEGGAGFSREKLFF
clone size: NA; D gene: NA; V gene: TRBV7-3; J gene: TRBJ1-2; CDR3 DNA: TGTGCCAGCAGCTTCACAGGCAAAGCTAACTATGGCTACACCTTC; CDR3 protein: CASSFTGKANYGYTF
clone size: NA; D gene: NA; V gene: TRBV19; J gene: TRBJ2-3; CDR3 DNA: TGTGCCAGTGTCAAAGGGGGGGGGACCTACGGCACAGATACGCAGTATTTT; CDR3 protein: CASVKGGGTYGTDTQYF
clone size: NA; D gene: NA; V gene: TRBV2; J gene: TRBJ1-2; CDR3 DNA: TGTGCCAGCAGTGTCGACAGTAGTAGGGGCTACACCTTC; CDR3 protein: CASSVDSSRGYTF
clone size: NA; D gene: NA; V gene: TRBV6-5; J gene: TRBJ1-5; CDR3 DNA: TGTGCCAGCAGTTACAGTGACGGGGATCAGCCCCAGCATTTT; CDR3 protein: CASSYSDGDQPQHF
clone size: NA; D gene: TRBD2; V gene: TRBV27; J gene: TRBJ2-3; CDR3 DNA: TGTGCCAGCAGTTATCTCCTAGCGGGAGGGCCGGGTGATACGCAGTATTTT; CDR3 protein: CASSYLLAGGPGDTQYF
clone size: NA; D gene: TRBD1; V gene: TRBV19; J gene: TRBJ2-7; CDR3 DNA: TGTGCCAGTAGTCCCAGGACAGGCTCCTACGAGCAGTACTTC; CDR3 protein: CASSPRTGSYEQYF
clone size: NA; D gene: TRBD2; V gene: TRBV12-3/TRBV12-4; J gene: TRBJ2-3; CDR3 DNA: TGTGCCAGTAAACTAGCGGCTGCAGATACGCAGTATTTT; CDR3 protein: CASKLAAADTQYF
clone size: NA; D gene: NA; V gene: TRBV18; J gene: TRBJ2-1; CDR3 DNA: TGTGCCAGCTCAGCGATAGACTACTACAATGAGCAGTTCTTC; CDR3 protein: CASSAIDYYNEQFF
clone size: few; D gene: TRBD2; V gene: TRBV18; J gene: TRBJ2-1; CDR3 DNA: TGTGCCAGCTCGCCCGATGGGGCGGGAGGGCCGCGTGAGCAGTTCTTC; CDR3 protein: CASSPDGAGGPREQFF
clone size: NA; D gene: NA; V gene: TRBV4-2; J gene: TRBJ2-4; CDR3 DNA: TGTGCCAGCAGCCAGGCGGAACTAGCCAAAAACATTCAGTACTTC; CDR3 protein: CASSQAELAKNIQYF
clone size: few; D gene: NA; V gene: TRBV6-4; J gene: TRBJ1-2; CDR3 DNA: TGTGCCAGCAGTGAACAGTACTATGGCTACACCTTC; CDR3 protein: CASSEQYYGYTF
clone size: NA; D gene: TRBD1; V gene: TRBV7-6; J gene: TRBJ1-3; CDR3 DNA: TGTGCCAGCAGCCCGGACAGGGGGCGCGCGGGAAACACCATATATTTT; CDR3 protein: CASSPDRGRAGNTIYF
clone size: NA; D gene: TRBD1; V gene: TRBV10-1; J gene: TRBJ2-1; CDR3 DNA: TGCGCCAGCAGTACTCCGGGACAGGGTATCGATGAGCAGTTCTTC; CDR3 protein: CASSTPGQGIDEQFF
clone size: NA; D gene: TRBD1; V gene: TRBV7-2; J gene: TRBJ1-1; CDR3 DNA: TGTGCCAGCAGCCCGGTACAGGGGTCCCCTTTCTTT; CDR3 protein: CASSPVQGSPFF
clone size: NA; D gene: TRBD1; V gene: TRBV19; J gene: TRBJ1-2; CDR3 DNA: TGTGCCAGTAGCTTACTTGGGACAGACTATGGCTACACCTTC; CDR3 protein: CASSLLGTDYGYTF
clone size: NA; D gene: TRBD2; V gene: TRBV27; J gene: TRBJ2-7; CDR3 DNA: TGTGCCAGCAGTTTTCTAGCGGGAGGGGAGGCCTACGAGCAGTACTTC; CDR3 protein: CASSFLAGGEAYEQYF
clone size: NA; D gene: TRBD2; V gene: TRBV28; J gene: TRBJ2-2; CDR3 DNA: TGTGCCGTTGCCCCGGGAGGCGGCACCGGGGAGCTGTTTTTT; CDR3 protein: CAVAPGGGTGELFF
clone size: NA; D gene: TRBD1; V gene: TRBV6-2/TRBV6-3; J gene: TRBJ1-5; CDR3 DNA: TGTGCCAGCAGTATGACAGGGGGTTGGAGTCAGCCCCAGCATTTT; CDR3 protein: CASSMTGGWSQPQHF